The entry that follows covers one T cell receptor (beta chain) sequence. The data belong to a study of blood T cell repertoires in COVID-19. Across the study: In each case, the material was cDNA or gDNA derived from T cells, B-cell-depleted T cells, or PBMCs.

The CDR3 is 16 residues long. V lost 3 bases, J lost 5 bases, and 7 bases stayed unmatched. Germline V lookup: CDR1 LNHDA, CDR2 SQIVND (reference sequence). This table comes from immunoSEQ multiplex PCR, and its TCRdb copy is limited to in-frame clones, with some not included. The table records some 250,000 clones, roughly 79% of them present only once. Sequences were obtained from peripheral blood. The rearrangement uses TRBV19 and TRBJ2-2; 9 bases align to TRBD2. The TCR originated in a woman aged 80 or over with COVID-19, enrolled during active disease. The CDR3 nucleotides are TGTGCCAGTAGTATTAGTAGCGGGAGTGGAACCGGGGAGCTGTTTTTT. As protein: CASSISSGSGTGELFF.